This T cell receptor beta chain is from a study of blood T cell repertoires in COVID-19. In this sample, this clone turned up once. Trimming at V came to 5 bases and at J to 3 bases, leaving 6 bases not matched to a gene. CDR1 is MNHEY and CDR2 is SVGEGT in the germline V gene. This CDR3 is built from 15 residues. The data were produced by immunoSEQ multiplex PCR, yet TCRdb's version contains in-frame clones alone and is incomplete. This table has a few hundred thousand clones, roughly 87% appearing once. The rearrangement links TRBV6-2 or TRBV6-3 to TRBJ1-5; 8 bases match TRBD1. The origin of this receptor is a woman in her forties or fifties who had recovered from COVID-19. Sequencing was performed on peripheral blood. CDR3 residues: CASSARTGLNQPQHF. The CDR3 DNA reads as TGTGCCAGCAGTGCGCGGACAGGGCTCAATCAGCCCCAGCATTTT.